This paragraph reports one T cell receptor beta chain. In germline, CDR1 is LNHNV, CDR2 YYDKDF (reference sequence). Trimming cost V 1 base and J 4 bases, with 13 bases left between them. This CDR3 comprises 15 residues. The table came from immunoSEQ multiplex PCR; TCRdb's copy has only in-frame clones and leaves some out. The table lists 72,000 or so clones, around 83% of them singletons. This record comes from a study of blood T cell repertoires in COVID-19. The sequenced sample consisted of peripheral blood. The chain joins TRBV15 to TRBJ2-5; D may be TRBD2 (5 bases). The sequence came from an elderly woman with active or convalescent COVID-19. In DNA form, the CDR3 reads TGTGCCACCAGCAGAGTTCTAGAGGGAAGAGAGACCCAGTACTTC. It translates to CATSRVLEGRETQYF.